The 2 T cell receptor beta chains in this list originate from one sample, sequenced in a study of T cells in Graves' hyperthyroidism and ophthalmopathy. Amplification of TCR beta CDR3 regions used RNA as the template. TCR CDR3 underwent first-round RT-PCR with the HTBI primer set. TCRdb reprocessed the multiplex PCR reads via MiXCR and lists one record per CDR3 protein. The table has approximately 480,000 distinct CDR3 sequences, roughly 20% seen once; the top ten hold around 27%. What was sequenced was blood. Receptors originate from a young man with Graves' hyperthyroidism.

This clonotype was seen many times. The V and J genes are TRBV2 and TRBJ1-1; no definite D call. Looked up from germline, CDR1 is SNHLY and CDR2 is FYNNEI. The V end lost 3 bases, the J end lost 4 bases, and 9 bases lay between the germline ends. The CDR3 is 13 residues long. The CDR3: CASSEYMATEAFF. The DNA of the CDR3 is TGTGCCAGCAGTGAGTACATGGCCACTGAAGCTTTCTTT.

The sample holds many counts of this clonotype. The CDR3 DNA reads as TGTGCCAGCAGGGTGGGACAGTTAAGCTACGAGCAGTACTTC. As protein: CASRVGQLSYEQYF. This chain joins TRBV2 and TRBJ2-7; 7 bases line up with TRBD1. Trimming at V came to 6 bases and at J to 3 bases, leaving 8 bases not matched to a gene. CDR3 size: 14 residues. Germline CDR1 reads SNHLY; CDR2 reads FYNNEI.